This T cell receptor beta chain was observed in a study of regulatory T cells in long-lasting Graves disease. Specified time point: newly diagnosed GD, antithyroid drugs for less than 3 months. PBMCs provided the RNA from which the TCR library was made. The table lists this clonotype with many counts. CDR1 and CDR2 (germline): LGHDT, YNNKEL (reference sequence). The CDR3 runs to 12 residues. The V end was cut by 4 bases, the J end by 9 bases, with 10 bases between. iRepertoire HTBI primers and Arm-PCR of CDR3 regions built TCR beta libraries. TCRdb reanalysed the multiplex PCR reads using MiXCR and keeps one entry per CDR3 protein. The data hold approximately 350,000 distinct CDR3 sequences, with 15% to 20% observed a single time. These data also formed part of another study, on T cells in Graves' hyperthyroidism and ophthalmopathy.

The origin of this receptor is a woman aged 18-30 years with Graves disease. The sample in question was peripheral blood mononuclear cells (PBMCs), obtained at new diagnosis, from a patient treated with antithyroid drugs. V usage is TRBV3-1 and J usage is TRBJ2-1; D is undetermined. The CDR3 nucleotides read TGTGCCAGCAGCCTACCGTTGGGTGAGCAGTTCTTC. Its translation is CASSLPLGEQFF.